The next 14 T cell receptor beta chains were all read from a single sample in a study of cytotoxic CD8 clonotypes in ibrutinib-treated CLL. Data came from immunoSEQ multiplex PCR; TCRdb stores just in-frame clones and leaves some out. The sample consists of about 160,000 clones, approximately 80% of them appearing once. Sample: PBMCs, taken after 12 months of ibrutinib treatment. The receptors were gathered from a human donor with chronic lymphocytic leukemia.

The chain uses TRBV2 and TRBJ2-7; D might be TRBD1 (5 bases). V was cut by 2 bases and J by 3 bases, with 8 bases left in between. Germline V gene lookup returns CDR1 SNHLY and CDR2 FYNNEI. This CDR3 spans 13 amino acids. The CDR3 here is CASSERQLYEQYF. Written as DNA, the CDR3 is TGTGCCAGCAGTGAACGACAGCTCTACGAGCAGTACTTC. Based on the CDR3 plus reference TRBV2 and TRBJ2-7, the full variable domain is EPEVTQTPSHQVTQMGQEVILRCVPISNHLYFYWYRQILGQKVEFLVSFYNNEISEKSEIFDDQFSVERPDGSNFTLKIRSTKLEDSAMYFCASSERQLYEQYFGPGTRLTVT.

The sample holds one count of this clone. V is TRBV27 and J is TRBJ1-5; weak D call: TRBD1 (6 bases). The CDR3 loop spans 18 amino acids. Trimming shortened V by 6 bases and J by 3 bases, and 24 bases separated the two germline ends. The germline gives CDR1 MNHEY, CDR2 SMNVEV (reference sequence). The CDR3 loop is CASRGLSTRGFFNQPQHF. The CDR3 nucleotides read TGTGCCAGCAGAGGGCTATCCACCAGGGGATTTTTCAATCAGCCCCAGCATTTT.

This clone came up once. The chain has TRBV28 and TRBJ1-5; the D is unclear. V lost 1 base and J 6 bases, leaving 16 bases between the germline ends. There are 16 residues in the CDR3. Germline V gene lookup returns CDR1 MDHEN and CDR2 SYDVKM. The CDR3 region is CASSLFALGGFQPQHF. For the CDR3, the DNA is TGTGCCAGCAGTTTATTCGCGCTGGGAGGGTTTCAGCCCCAGCATTTT.

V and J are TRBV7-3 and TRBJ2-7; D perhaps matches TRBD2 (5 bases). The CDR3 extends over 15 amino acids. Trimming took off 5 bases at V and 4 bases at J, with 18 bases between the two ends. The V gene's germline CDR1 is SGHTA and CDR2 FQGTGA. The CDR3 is CASSPSMGRKYEQYF. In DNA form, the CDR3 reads TGTGCCAGCAGCCCGTCCATGGGGAGAAAGTACGAGCAGTACTTC.

Here the CDR3 reads CASSDNRANEKLFF. In DNA, the CDR3 is TGTGCCAGCAGTGATAACAGAGCGAATGAAAAACTGTTTTTT. The chain links TRBV6-1 to TRBJ1-4; D call uncertain. CDR1 and CDR2 from the germline V gene are MNHNS and SASEGT. The CDR3 runs 14 residues. Trimming took off 3 bases at V and 5 bases at J, with 10 bases between the two ends.

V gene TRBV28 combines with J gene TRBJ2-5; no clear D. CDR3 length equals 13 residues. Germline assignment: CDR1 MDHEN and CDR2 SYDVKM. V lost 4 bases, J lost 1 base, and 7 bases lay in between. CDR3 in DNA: TGTGCCAGCAGTTCCCCGGCCCAAGAGACCCAGTACTTC. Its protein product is CASSSPAQETQYF.

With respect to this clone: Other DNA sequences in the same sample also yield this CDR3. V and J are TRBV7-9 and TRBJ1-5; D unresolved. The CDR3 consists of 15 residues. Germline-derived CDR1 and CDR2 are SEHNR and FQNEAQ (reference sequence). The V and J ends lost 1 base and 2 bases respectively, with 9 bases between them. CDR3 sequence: CASSLGRVGNQPQHF. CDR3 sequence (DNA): TGTGCCAGCAGCTTAGGGAGGGTGGGCAATCAGCCCCAGCATTTT. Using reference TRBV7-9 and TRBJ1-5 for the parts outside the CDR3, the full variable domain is DTGVSQNPRHKITKRGQNVTFRCDPISEHNRLYWYRQTLGQGPEFLTYFQNEAQLEKSRLLSDRFSAERPKGSFSTLEIQRTEQGDSAMYLCASSLGRVGNQPQHFGDGTRLSIL.

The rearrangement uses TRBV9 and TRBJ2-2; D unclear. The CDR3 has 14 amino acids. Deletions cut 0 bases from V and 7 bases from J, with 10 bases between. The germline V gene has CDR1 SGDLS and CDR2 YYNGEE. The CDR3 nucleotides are TGTGCCAGCAGCGTAGATCTGACGGGCGGGGAGCTGTTTTTT. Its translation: CASSVDLTGGELFF.

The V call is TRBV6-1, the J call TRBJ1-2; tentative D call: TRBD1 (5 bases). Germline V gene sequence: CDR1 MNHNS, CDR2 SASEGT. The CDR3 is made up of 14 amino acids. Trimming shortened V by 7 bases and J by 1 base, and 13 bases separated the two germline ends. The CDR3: CASTAGSGNYGYTF. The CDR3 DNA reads TGTGCCAGCACCGCAGGGAGCGGTAACTATGGCTACACCTTC.

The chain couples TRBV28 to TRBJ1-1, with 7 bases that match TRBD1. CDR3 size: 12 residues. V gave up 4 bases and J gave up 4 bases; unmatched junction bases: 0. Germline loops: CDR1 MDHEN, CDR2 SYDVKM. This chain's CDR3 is CASSWDSTEAFF. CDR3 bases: TGTGCCAGCAGTTGGGACAGCACTGAAGCTTTCTTT.

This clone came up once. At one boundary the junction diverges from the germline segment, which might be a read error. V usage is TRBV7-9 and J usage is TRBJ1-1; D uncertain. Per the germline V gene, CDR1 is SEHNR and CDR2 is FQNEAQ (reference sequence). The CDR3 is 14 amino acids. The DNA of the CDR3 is TGTGCCAACAGCCCAGACTCGTGGAACACTGAAGCTTTCTTT. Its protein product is CANSPDSWNTEAFF.

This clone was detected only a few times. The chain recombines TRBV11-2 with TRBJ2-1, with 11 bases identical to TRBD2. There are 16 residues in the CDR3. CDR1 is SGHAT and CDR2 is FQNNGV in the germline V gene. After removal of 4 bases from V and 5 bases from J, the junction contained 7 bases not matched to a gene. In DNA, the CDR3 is TGTGCCAGCAGCTCCCTACTAGCGGGAGTAAACAATGAGCAGTTCTTC. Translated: CASSSLLAGVNNEQFF.

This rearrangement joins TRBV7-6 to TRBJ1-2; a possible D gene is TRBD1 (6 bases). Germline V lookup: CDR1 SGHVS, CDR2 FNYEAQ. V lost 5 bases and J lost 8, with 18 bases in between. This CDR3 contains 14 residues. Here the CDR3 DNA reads TGTGCCAGCAGCACAGATTTTACAGGGCTGGGCTACACCTTC. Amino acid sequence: CASSTDFTGLGYTF.

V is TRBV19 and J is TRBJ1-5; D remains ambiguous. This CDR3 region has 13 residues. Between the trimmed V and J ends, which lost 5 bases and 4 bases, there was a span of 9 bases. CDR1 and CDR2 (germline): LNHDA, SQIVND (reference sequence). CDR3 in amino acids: CASSSEPNQPQHF. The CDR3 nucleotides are TGTGCCAGTAGTTCTGAACCTAATCAGCCCCAGCATTTT.